The count of the clone carrying this TCR beta chain is one. The CDR3 contains 15 residues. Trimming cost V 1 base and J 0 bases, with 6 bases left between them. CDR1 SGHVS and CDR2 FQNEAQ come from the germline V gene. TCRdb's copy holds only in-frame clones and misses some; the assay was immunoSEQ multiplex PCR. The profile shows about 2.4 million clones, 90% to 95% of them singletons. This record comes from a study of shared clonotypes between healthy human individuals. Sequencing was performed on naive CD4+ T cells from PBMCs. Subset reported: CD45RA+ positively selected. This clonotype originated in a man between 18 and 35 years old in good health. Some clones in this sample may be carry-over from other donors' samples. The chain combines TRBV7-8 with TRBJ2-2, with unresolved D. CDR3 bases: TGTGCCAGCAGCTTAGGCCAAGCGAACACCGGGGAGCTGTTTTTT. Its translation: CASSLGQANTGELFF.